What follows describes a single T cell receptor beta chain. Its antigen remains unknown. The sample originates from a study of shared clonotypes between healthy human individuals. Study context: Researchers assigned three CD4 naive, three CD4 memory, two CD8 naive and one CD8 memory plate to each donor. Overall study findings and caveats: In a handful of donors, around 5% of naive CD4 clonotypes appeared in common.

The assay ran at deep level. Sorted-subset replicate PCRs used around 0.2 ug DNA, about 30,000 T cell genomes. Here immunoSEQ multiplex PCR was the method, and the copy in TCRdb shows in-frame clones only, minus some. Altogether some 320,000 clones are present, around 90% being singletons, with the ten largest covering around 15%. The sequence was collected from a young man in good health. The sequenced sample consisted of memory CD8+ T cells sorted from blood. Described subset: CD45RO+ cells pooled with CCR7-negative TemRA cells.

Here the CDR3 DNA reads TGCGCCAGCAGCCAAGAGGGGTTGGCTAGCGGGAGTAGGAGCACAGATACGCAGTATTTT. It encodes CASSQEGLASGSRSTDTQYF. The chain recombines TRBV4-3 with TRBJ2-3; 10 bases fit TRBD2. Germline CDR1 is LGHNA and CDR2 is YSLEER. The CDR3 has 20 amino acids. Trimming at V came to 0 bases and at J to 0 bases, leaving 12 bases not matched to a gene.